Below are 15 T cell receptor beta chains sequenced from a single sample in a study of blood T cell repertoires in COVID-19. Clones were read by immunoSEQ multiplex PCR, and TCRdb kept only the in-frame ones, dropping some. Of under 250,000 clones detected, 85% appear once; the ten largest clones hold just under 6.5%. Specimen: peripheral blood. These receptors were taken from a woman aged 55-70 years with active or convalescent COVID-19.

V usage is TRBV28 and J usage is TRBJ1-5, with D possibly matching TRBD1 (6 bases). Per the germline V gene, CDR1 is MDHEN and CDR2 is SYDVKM. Deletions cut 5 bases from V and 0 bases from J, with 11 bases between. The CDR3 has 15 residues. The CDR3 DNA is TGTGCCAGCAGTACGGACAGAAATAGCAATCAGCCCCAGCATTTT. Its translation: CASSTDRNSNQPQHF.

The chain has TRBV7-2 and TRBJ2-7, with D perhaps TRBD2 (6 bases). This CDR3 has 15 residues. The V gene's germline CDR1 is SGHTA and CDR2 FQGNSA. V was cut by 1 base and J by 1 base, with 11 bases left in between. CDR3: CASSLDGGNSYEQYF. The CDR3 bases are TGTGCCAGCAGCTTAGACGGCGGGAATTCCTACGAGCAGTACTTC.

This chain uses TRBV12-5 with TRBJ1-1; 8 nucleotides match TRBD1. The CDR3 is 11 amino acids. Looked up from germline, CDR1 is LGHNT and CDR2 is FRNRAP. Trimming removed 4 bases from V and 11 bases from J; junction bases left unmatched: 3. CDR3 bases: TGTGCTAGTGGTTCCAGGGGGCTTGCTTTCTTT. It yields the protein CASGSRGLAFF.

The chain recombines TRBV25-1 with TRBJ1-2; D is possibly TRBD1 (6 bases). Germline CDR1 is MGHDK and CDR2 is SYGVNS. V lost 2 bases to trimming and J lost 1 base, with 11 bases between them. This CDR3 is 15 amino acids long. CDR3 nucleotide sequence: TGTGCCAGCAGTGAACGGGGGGGACATAACTATGGCTACACCTTC. It encodes CASSERGGHNYGYTF.

This chain joins TRBV11-3 and TRBJ2-3; D gene ambiguous. V was pared by 3 bases and J by 7 bases, with 11 bases between. This CDR3 comprises 13 residues. Per the germline V gene, CDR1 is SGHNT and CDR2 is YENEEA. The CDR3 nucleotides are TGTGCCAGCAGCTTTACGAATGGCTATACGCAGTATTTT. Translated, it gives CASSFTNGYTQYF.

This clone came up once. V and J are TRBV24-1 and TRBJ1-5, with D unresolved. The V gene's germline CDR1 is KGHDR and CDR2 SFDVKD. The CDR3 is 13 amino acids. The V end was cut by 4 bases, the J end by 8 bases, with 11 bases between. Here the CDR3 DNA reads TGTGCCACCAGTGAGGCGGGTTCCGAGCCCCAGCATTTT. Residues: CATSEAGSEPQHF.

The rearrangement links TRBV7-2 to TRBJ1-1, with D tentatively TRBD1 (6 bases). Germline CDR1 SGHTA, CDR2 FQGNSA. V was cut by 3 bases and J by 0 bases, with 11 bases left in between. This CDR3 comprises 15 residues. CDR3 in DNA: TGTGCCAGCAGCTTGGGGGCAAAATTGAACACTGAAGCTTTCTTT. Its protein is CASSLGAKLNTEAFF.

The chain couples TRBV2 to TRBJ1-5; possibly TRBD1 for D (6 bases). V lost 6 bases and J lost 7, with 16 bases in between. Germline V gene sequence: CDR1 SNHLY, CDR2 FYNNEI. The CDR3 loop spans 14 amino acids. The CDR3 sequence is CASRLDRSRQPQHF. For the CDR3, the DNA is TGTGCCAGCAGGCTTGACAGGTCCAGGCAGCCCCAGCATTTT.

The chain has TRBV4-1 and TRBJ2-1; 9 bases fit TRBD2. V was pared by 1 base and J by 9 bases, with 1 base of the junction left unmatched. Per the germline V gene, CDR1 is MGHRA and CDR2 is YSYEKL. The CDR3 sequence is 13 residues long. The CDR3 DNA sequence: TGCGCCAGCAGCCAAGGACTAGCGGCTGAGCAGTTCTTC. It codes for CASSQGLAAEQFF.

The rearrangement joins TRBV7-8 to TRBJ1-1; D is unresolved. The CDR3 has 13 amino acids. V lost 5 bases and J lost 4, with 11 bases in between. Per germline, CDR1 SGHVS and CDR2 FQNEAQ. The CDR3, as DNA: TGTGCCAGCAGCCGACCGGGGAGCACTGAAGCTTTCTTT. This encodes CASSRPGSTEAFF.

Only one count was recorded for this clone. V and J are TRBV4-1 and TRBJ1-4, with D perhaps matching TRBD1 (6 bases). The CDR3 loop spans 18 amino acids. From germline, CDR1 is MGHRA and CDR2 YSYEKL. V was shortened by 4 bases and J by 0 bases, with 18 bases between the two germline ends. The CDR3 is CASSLYTGMRATNEKLFF. The CDR3 DNA is TGCGCCAGCAGCCTATACACAGGGATGAGGGCAACTAATGAAAAACTGTTTTTT.

The J gene is TRBJ2-2, the V gene TRBV25-1, with a tentative D call TRBD1 (5 bases). V was shortened by 4 bases and J by 5 bases, with 11 bases between the two germline ends. Germline CDR1 is MGHDK and CDR2 is SYGVNS. The CDR3 has 14 residues. CDR3 nucleotide sequence: TGTGCCAGCAGTGCCTCGACAGTTACCGGGGAGCTGTTTTTT. Protein product: CASSASTVTGELFF. Full variable domain (missing parts from reference TRBV25-1 and TRBJ2-2): EADIYQTPRYLVIGTGKKITLECSQTMGHDKMYWYQQDPGMELHLIHYSYGVNSTEKGDLSSESTVSRIRTEHFPLTLESARPSHTSQYLCASSASTVTGELFFGEGSRLTVL.

This clone was observed once. The V call is TRBV7-9, the J call TRBJ1-4; TRBD1 aligns across 9 bases. Germline V gene sequence: CDR1 SEHNR, CDR2 FQNEAQ (reference sequence). The trim removed 5 bases at V and 8 bases at J, leaving 3 bases unmatched. The length of the CDR3 is 13 residues. The CDR3 DNA follows: TGTGCCAGCAGCCGGACAGGGGCCGAAAAACTGTTTTTT. Its translation: CASSRTGAEKLFF.

The chain uses TRBV29-1 and TRBJ1-2; no firm D call. This CDR3 contains 10 residues. Trimming shortened V by 1 base and J by 7 bases, and 4 bases separated the two germline ends. The V gene's germline CDR1 is SQVTM and CDR2 ANQGSEA. The CDR3 loop is CSVEVGGYTF. CDR3 coding DNA: TGCAGCGTTGAAGTCGGTGGCTACACCTTC.

This clone appeared many times. The J gene is TRBJ1-2, the V gene TRBV4-1; 8 bases map to TRBD1. J was trimmed by 5 bases and V by 0 bases; bases with no gene match: 8. This CDR3 has 16 amino acids. Germline V CDR1 and CDR2: MGHRA, YSYEKL. CDR3 amino acids: CASSQETGVPRYGYTF. The CDR3, as DNA: TGCGCCAGCAGCCAAGAGACAGGGGTTCCCCGGTATGGCTACACCTTC.